Shown below are 15 T cell receptor beta chains from a single sample sequenced in a study of blood T cell repertoires in COVID-19. TCRdb's copy holds only in-frame clones and misses some; the assay was immunoSEQ multiplex PCR. In the table there are 150,000 to 250,000 clones, almost 85% of which are singletons. Sequencing was performed on peripheral blood. These receptors were collected from a human donor with acute or convalescent COVID-19. The donor label of this sample is uncertain.

The chain has TRBV7-6 and TRBJ1-4, with D perhaps TRBD1 (6 bases). V was cut by 2 bases and J by 5 bases, with 9 bases left in between. Germline V CDR1 and CDR2: SGHVS, FNYEAQ. This CDR3 has 14 amino acids. The CDR3 coding sequence is TGTGCCAGCAGCTTAACAGGGAAAAATGAAAAACTGTTTTTT. Its protein is CASSLTGKNEKLFF.

The chain joins TRBV7-2 to TRBJ1-3, with TRBD1 matching 9 bases. Losses at the gene ends were 1 base for V and 2 bases for J; bases not matched to a gene: 0. This CDR3 spans 15 amino acids. CDR1 is SGHTA, CDR2 FQGNSA, per germline. The CDR3 is CASSLGTGAGNTIYF. DNA for the CDR3: TGTGCCAGCAGCTTAGGGACAGGGGCTGGAAACACCATATATTTT.

The chain links TRBV11-1 to TRBJ2-1, with 7 positions matching TRBD2. Germline lookup yields CDR1 SGHAT and CDR2 FQDESV (reference sequence). The CDR3 runs 12 residues. V shed 8 bases and J 8 bases; nucleotides not matched to a gene: 6. CDR3: CASGAGRDEQFF. CDR3 nucleotides: TGTGCCAGCGGAGCAGGGAGGGATGAGCAGTTCTTC.

The chain carries TRBV6-6 and TRBJ2-7; no firm D call. The CDR3 consists of 12 residues. Per the germline V gene, CDR1 is MNHNY and CDR2 is SVGAGI (reference sequence). The germline V and J ends were trimmed by 4 bases and 3 bases, with 7 bases remaining between them. CDR3 protein: CASSSSNYEQYF. CDR3 sequence (DNA): TGTGCCAGCAGTTCATCCAACTACGAGCAGTACTTC.

J is TRBJ1-1 and V is TRBV5-6; D is perhaps TRBD1 (6 bases). V gave up 1 base and J gave up 6 bases, with 13 bases separating them. Germline V gene sequence: CDR1 SGHDT, CDR2 YYEEEE. There are 14 residues in the CDR3. In DNA form, the CDR3 reads TGTGCCAGCAGCTTGCCCGGGACAATAGCTGAAGCTTTCTTT. Protein product: CASSLPGTIAEAFF.

This clone came up once. The V gene is TRBV30, the J gene TRBJ2-2; 9 bases match TRBD1. J lost 5 bases, V lost 3 bases, and 7 bases had no gene match. The germline V gene encodes CDR1 GTSNPN and CDR2 SVGIG (reference sequence). CDR3 length: 15 amino acids. The CDR3 sequence: CAWRSTGGWTGELFF. CDR3 in DNA: TGTGCCTGGAGGAGTACAGGGGGCTGGACCGGGGAGCTGTTTTTT. The complete variable domain, with remaining parts taken from reference TRBV30 and TRBJ2-2, reads SQTIHQWPATLVQPVGSPLSLECTVEGTSNPNLYWYRQAAGRGLQLLFYSVGIGQISSEVPQNLSASRPQDRQFILSSKKLLLSDSGFYLCAWRSTGGWTGELFFGEGSRLTVL.

V usage is TRBV5-4 and J usage is TRBJ1-2; TRBD1 matches at 8 bases. J lost 4 bases, V lost 6 bases, and 17 bases had no gene match. CDR3 length: 17 residues. CDR1 is SGHNT and CDR2 is YYREEE in the germline V gene (reference sequence). The CDR3 here is CASTPTLPGQEIYGYTF. CDR3 coding DNA: TGTGCCAGCACCCCTACCCTGCCGGGACAGGAGATCTATGGCTACACCTTC. The full variable domain, completed using reference TRBV5-4 and TRBJ1-2, is ETGVTQSPTHLIKTRGQQVTLRCSSQSGHNTVSWYQQALGQGPQFIFQYYREEENGRGNFPPRFSGLQFPNYSSELNVNALELDDSALYLCASTPTLPGQEIYGYTFGSGTRLTVV.

CDR3 nucleotide sequence: TGTGCCAGCTCGGTGGAAGGGAGGACTGAAGCTTTCTTT. This encodes CASSVEGRTEAFF. This chain uses TRBV18 with TRBJ1-1; D is unclear. CDR3 length equals 13 residues. Germline CDR1 is KGHSH and CDR2 is LQKENI. V gave up 6 bases and J gave up 5 bases, with 13 bases separating them.

The chain joins TRBV28 to TRBJ1-3; 12 nucleotides match TRBD1. The J segment lost 4 bases and the V segment lost 6 bases, leaving 13 bases of the junction unmatched. Germline-derived CDR1 and CDR2 are MDHEN and SYDVKM. The CDR3 has 18 amino acids. CDR3 coding DNA: TGTGCCAGCAGGAATATGGGGACAGGGGGCCTGCGAGGAAACACCATATATTTT. Its translation is CASRNMGTGGLRGNTIYF. Full variable domain (missing parts from reference TRBV28 and TRBJ1-3): DVKVTQSSRYLVKRTGEKVFLECVQDMDHENMFWYRQDPGLGLRLIYFSYDVKMKEKGDIPEGYSVSREKKERFSLILESASTNQTSMYLCASRNMGTGGLRGNTIYFGEGSWLTVV.

J is TRBJ2-7 and V is TRBV2; TRBD2 matches at 7 bases. Germline V CDR1 and CDR2: SNHLY, FYNNEI. The CDR3 runs to 16 residues. Germline trimming cut 3 bases from V and 6 bases from J; bases unmatched to any gene: 14. CDR3 DNA sequence: TGTGCCAGCAGTGAGGAGCCCGCGGGAGTGGGGGGCGAGCAGTACTTC. As protein: CASSEEPAGVGGEQYF.

This rearrangement joins TRBV24-1 to TRBJ1-2; 8 bases are shared with TRBD1. With V trimmed by 4 bases and J by 7 bases, 7 bases remained unmatched. The CDR3 runs 14 residues. Germline CDR1 is KGHDR and CDR2 is SFDVKD. CDR3: CATSDGQGLSGYTF. CDR3 nucleotides: TGTGCCACCAGTGACGGACAGGGCTTAAGTGGCTACACCTTC.

V usage is TRBV5-5 and J usage is TRBJ2-7; no firm D call. V dropped 0 bases and J dropped 3 bases, with 4 bases sitting between them. The CDR3 spans 12 residues. Germline V gives CDR1 SGHKS, CDR2 YYEKEE (reference sequence). The CDR3 DNA follows: TGTGCCAGCAGCTTGGGTATCTACGAGCAGTACTTC. Protein product: CASSLGIYEQYF.

The gene calls are TRBV6-5 and TRBJ1-2, with 11 positions matching TRBD1. This CDR3 spans 15 amino acids. Per germline, CDR1 MNHEY and CDR2 SVGAGI. Trimming cost V 0 bases and J 8 bases; bases outside gene matches: 5. The CDR3 nucleotides read TGTGCCAGCAGTTACTCCCCGGACAGGGGGCACGGCTACACCTTC. This codes for CASSYSPDRGHGYTF.

This sequence joins TRBV3-1 (or the pseudogene TRBV3-2) and TRBJ1-1, with 9 nucleotides matching TRBD1. The CDR3 is 15 amino acids. V shed 6 bases, J shed 8 bases, and the junction held 13 bases outside the gene matches. CDR1 is LGHDT, CDR2 YNNKEL, per germline (reference sequence). The CDR3 region is CASSRATGTGSEAFF. The CDR3 nucleotides read TGTGCCAGCAGTCGAGCCACCGGGACAGGGAGCGAAGCTTTCTTT.

A single count supports this clone. The J gene is TRBJ1-5, the V gene TRBV24-1, with no clear D. This CDR3 contains 11 residues. Germline CDR1 and CDR2: KGHDR and SFDVKD. V shed 1 base and J shed 13 bases, with 7 bases lying between them. CDR3 sequence reads: CATSDFAGQHF. The CDR3 nucleotides are TGTGCCACCAGTGATTTCGCGGGTCAGCATTTT.